The present TCR beta chain was sequenced within a study of lymphopenia after photon versus proton radiotherapy. Study findings and constraints: Survival link was tested only in deceased patients; proton benefit remains a possibility. Oligoclonal CD8+ Temra expansion after nadir drove photon patients' diversity drop. Post-nadir TCR diversity decline inversely tracked overall survival among those who died.

A word on this clone: The target antigen is unknown.

Method: immunoSEQ multiplex PCR; TCRdb's copy keeps in-frame clones and lacks some. Here the sample spans roughly 40,000 clones, approximately 83% being singletons. This clonotype was sampled from a woman between 65 and 79 years old with pancreatic cancer. The sequencing here drew on peripheral blood, taken from a patient treated with proton-based radiotherapy.

DNA for the CDR3: TGTGCCTGGAGTCCCGAAAATGAGCAGTTCTTC. Translated: CAWSPENEQFF. The chain couples TRBV30 to TRBJ2-1; D gene unclear. Germline CDR1 reads GTSNPN; CDR2 reads SVGIG (reference sequence). V was trimmed by 2 bases and J by 7 bases, leaving 6 bases between them. The CDR3 contains 11 residues.